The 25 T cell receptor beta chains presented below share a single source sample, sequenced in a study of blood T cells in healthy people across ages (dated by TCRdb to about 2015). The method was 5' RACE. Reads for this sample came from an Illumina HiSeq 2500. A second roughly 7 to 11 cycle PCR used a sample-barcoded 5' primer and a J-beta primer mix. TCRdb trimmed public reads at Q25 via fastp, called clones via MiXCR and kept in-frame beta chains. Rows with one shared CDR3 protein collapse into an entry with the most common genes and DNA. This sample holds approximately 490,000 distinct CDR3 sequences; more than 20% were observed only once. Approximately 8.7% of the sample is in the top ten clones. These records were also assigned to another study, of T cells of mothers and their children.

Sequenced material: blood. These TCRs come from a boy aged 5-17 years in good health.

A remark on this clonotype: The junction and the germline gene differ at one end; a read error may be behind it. The CDR3 spells CAGSQVLAGGYEQYF. The CDR3 bases are TGCGCCGGCAGCCAAGTGCTAGCGGGAGGCTACGAGCAGTACTTC. The chain joins TRBV4-1 to TRBJ2-5; the match to TRBD2 covers 11 bases. Near its end, the DNA agrees better with TRBJ2-7, so the J call may be wrong. The CDR3 loop spans 15 amino acids. CDR1 is MGHRA and CDR2 is YSYEKL in the germline V gene.

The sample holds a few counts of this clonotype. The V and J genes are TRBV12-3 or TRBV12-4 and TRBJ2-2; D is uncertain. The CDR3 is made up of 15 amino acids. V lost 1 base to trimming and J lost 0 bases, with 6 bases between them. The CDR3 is CASSLVGPNTGELFF. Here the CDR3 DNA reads TGTGCCAGCAGTTTAGTAGGGCCGAACACCGGGGAGCTGTTTTTT.

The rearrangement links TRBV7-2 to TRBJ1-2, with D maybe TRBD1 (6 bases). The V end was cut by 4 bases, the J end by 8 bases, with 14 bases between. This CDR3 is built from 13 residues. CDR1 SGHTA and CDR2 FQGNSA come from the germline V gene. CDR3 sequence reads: CASSSRGSGGYTF. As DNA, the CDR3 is TGTGCCAGCAGCTCCAGGGGCTCGGGGGGCTACACCTTC.

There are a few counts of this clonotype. The CDR3 sequence is CASIPVIHWRNEQFF. DNA for the CDR3: TGTGCCAGCATACCAGTTATACATTGGCGCAATGAGCAGTTCTTC. V usage is TRBV12-3 or TRBV12-4 and J usage is TRBJ2-5; D remains ambiguous. The DNA end is more similar to TRBJ2-1, so the J call may be wrong. The CDR3 spans 15 residues.

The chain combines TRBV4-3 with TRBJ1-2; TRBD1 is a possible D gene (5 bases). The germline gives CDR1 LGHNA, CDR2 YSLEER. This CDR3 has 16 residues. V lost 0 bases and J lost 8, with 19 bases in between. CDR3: CASSQDRTGDLKGYTF. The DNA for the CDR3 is TGCGCCAGCAGCCAAGATCGGACGGGGGACTTGAAAGGCTACACCTTC.

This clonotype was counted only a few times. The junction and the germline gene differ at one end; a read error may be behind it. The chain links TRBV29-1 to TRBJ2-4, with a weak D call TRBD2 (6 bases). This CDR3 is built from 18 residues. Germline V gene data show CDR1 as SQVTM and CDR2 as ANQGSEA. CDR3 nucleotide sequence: TGCAGCGCCCGATTACGATCCGGGACTGGGGCGGCCAAAAACATTCAGTGCTTC. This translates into CSARLRSGTGAAKNIQCF. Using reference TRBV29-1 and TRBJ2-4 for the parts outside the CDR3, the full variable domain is SAVISQKPSRDICQRGTSLTIQCQVDSQVTMMFWYRQQPGQSLTLIATANQGSEATYESGFVIDKFPISRPNLTFSTLTVSNMSPEDSSIYLCSARLRSGTGAAKNIQCFGAGTRLSVL.

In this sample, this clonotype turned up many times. The CDR3 bases are TGTGCCAGCAGGGGAGGGACAGGCACCGGGGAGCTGTTTTTT. This codes for CASRGGTGTGELFF. The chain links TRBV2 to TRBJ2-2; weak D call: TRBD1 (8 bases). V lost 6 bases to trimming and J lost 4 bases, with 12 bases between them. The germline V gene encodes CDR1 SNHLY and CDR2 FYNNEI. CDR3 size: 14 residues.

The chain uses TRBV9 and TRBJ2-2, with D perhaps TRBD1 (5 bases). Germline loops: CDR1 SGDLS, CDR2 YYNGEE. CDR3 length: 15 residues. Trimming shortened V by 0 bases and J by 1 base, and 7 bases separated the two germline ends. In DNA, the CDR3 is TGTGCCAGCAGCGTAGGACAGAGGAACACCGGGGAGCTGTTTTTT. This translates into CASSVGQRNTGELFF.

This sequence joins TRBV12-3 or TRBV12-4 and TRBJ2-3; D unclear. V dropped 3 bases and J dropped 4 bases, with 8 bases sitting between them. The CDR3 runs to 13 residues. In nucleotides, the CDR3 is TGTGCCAGCAGTTTGGGTAACCCAGATACGCAGTATTTT. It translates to CASSLGNPDTQYF.

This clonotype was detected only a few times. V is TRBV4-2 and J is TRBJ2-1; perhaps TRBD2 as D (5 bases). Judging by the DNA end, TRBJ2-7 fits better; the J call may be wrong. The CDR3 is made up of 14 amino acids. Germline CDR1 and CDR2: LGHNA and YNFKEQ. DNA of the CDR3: TGTGCCAGCAGCCAACTGACTATACCCTACGAGCAGTACTTC. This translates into CASSQLTIPYEQYF.

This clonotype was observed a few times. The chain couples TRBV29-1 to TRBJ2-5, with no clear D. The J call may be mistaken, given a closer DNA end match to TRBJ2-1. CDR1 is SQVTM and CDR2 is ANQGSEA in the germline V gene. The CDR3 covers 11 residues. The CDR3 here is CSVEVQNEQFF. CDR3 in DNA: TGCAGCGTTGAAGTTCAAAATGAGCAGTTCTTC.

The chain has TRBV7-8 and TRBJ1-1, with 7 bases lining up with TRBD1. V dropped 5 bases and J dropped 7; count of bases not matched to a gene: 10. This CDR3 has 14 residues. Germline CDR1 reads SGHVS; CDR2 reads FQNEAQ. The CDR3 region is CASSALTGVIEAFF. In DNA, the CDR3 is TGTGCCAGCAGCGCACTTACAGGGGTTATTGAAGCTTTCTTT.

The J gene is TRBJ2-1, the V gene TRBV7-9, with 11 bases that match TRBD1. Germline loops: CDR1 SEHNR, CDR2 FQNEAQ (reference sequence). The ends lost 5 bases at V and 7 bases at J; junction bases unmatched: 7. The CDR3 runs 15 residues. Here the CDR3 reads CASSLRDRGGNEQFF. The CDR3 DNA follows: TGTGCCAGCAGCCTCCGGGACAGGGGGGGGAATGAGCAGTTCTTC.

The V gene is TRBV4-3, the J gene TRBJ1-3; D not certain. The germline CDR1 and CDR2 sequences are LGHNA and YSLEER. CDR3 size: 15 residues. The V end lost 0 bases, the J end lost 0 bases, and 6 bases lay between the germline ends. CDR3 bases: TGCGCCAGCAGCCAAGATAAGAGCTCTGGAAACACCATATATTTT. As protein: CASSQDKSSGNTIYF.

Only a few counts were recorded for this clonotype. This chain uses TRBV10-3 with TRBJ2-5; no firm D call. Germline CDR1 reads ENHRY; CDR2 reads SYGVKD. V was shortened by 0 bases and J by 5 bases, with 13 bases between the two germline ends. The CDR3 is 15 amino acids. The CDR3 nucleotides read TGTGCCATCAGTGAGTCTGCTGGGATGGAGGAGACCCAGTACTTC. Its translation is CAISESAGMEETQYF.

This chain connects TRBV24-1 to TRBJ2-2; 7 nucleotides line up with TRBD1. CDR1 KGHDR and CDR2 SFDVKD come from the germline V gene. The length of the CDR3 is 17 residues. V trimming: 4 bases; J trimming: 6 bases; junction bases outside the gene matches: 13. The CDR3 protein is CATSEIASQTGAGELFF. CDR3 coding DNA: TGTGCCACCAGTGAGATAGCTTCCCAAACAGGGGCCGGGGAGCTGTTTTTT.

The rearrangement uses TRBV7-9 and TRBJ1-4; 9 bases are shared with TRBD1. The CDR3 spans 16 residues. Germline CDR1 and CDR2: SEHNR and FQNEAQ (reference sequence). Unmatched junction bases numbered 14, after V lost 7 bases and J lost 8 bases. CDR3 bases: TGTGCCAGCACCCCGCGGAACAGGGGGCCCGGGGAAAAACTGTTTTTT. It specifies CASTPRNRGPGEKLFF.

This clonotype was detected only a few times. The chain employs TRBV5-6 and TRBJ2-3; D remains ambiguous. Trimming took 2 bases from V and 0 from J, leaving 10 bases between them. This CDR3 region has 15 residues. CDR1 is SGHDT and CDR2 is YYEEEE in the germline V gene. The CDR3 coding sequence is TGTGCCAGCAGCTTCGAGGAATTTAGCACAGATACGCAGTATTTT. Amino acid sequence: CASSFEEFSTDTQYF. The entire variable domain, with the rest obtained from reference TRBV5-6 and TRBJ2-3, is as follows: DAGVTQSPTHLIKTRGQQVTLRCSPKSGHDTVSWYQQALGQGPQFIFQYYEEEERQRGNFPDRFSGHQFPNYSSELNVNALLLGDSALYLCASSFEEFSTDTQYFGPGTRLTVL.

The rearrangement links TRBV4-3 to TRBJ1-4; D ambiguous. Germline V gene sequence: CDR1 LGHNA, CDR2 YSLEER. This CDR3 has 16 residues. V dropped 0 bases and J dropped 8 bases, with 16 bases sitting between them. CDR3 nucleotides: TGCGCCAGCAGCCAAGATCCGGGCTCCCTGGGAGAAAAACTGTTTTTT. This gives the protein CASSQDPGSLGEKLFF.

The CDR3 loop is CSALWRNTQYF. The CDR3 DNA sequence: TGCAGTGCTCTCTGGCGAAATACGCAGTATTTT. The chain carries TRBV20-1 and TRBJ2-3, with unresolved D. Germline CDR1 and CDR2: DFQATT and SNEGSKA (reference sequence). The CDR3 extends over 11 amino acids. V was trimmed by 5 bases and J by 7 bases, leaving 10 bases between them.

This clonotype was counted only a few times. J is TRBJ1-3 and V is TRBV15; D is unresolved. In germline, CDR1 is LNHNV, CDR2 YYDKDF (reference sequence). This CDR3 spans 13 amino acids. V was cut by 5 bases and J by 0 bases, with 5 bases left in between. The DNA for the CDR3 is TGTGCCACCAGCGCCCTCTCTGGAAACACCATATATTTT. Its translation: CATSALSGNTIYF.

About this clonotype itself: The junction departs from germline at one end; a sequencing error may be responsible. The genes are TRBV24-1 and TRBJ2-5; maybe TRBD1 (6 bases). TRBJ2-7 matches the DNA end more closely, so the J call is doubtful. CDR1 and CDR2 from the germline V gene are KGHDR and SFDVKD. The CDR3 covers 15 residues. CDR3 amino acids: CAASDSGRGEYEQYF. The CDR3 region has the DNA TGTGCCGCCAGTGATTCTGGCAGGGGAGAGTACGAGCAGTACTTC.

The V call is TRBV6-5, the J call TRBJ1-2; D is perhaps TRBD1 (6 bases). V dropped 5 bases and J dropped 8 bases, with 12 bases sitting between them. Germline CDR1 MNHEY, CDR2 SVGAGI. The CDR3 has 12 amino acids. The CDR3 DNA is TGTGCCAGCAGTACCACAGGGTCGGGCTACACCTTC. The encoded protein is CASSTTGSGYTF.

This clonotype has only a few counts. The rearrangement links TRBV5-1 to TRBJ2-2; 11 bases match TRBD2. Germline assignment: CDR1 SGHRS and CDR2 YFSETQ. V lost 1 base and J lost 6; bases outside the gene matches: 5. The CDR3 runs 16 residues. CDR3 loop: CASSLSVAGGAGELFF. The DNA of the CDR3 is TGCGCCAGCAGCTTGAGCGTAGCGGGAGGGGCCGGGGAGCTGTTTTTT. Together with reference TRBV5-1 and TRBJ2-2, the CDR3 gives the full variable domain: KAGVTQTPRYLIKTRGQQVTLSCSPISGHRSVSWYQQTPGQGLQFLFEYFSETQRNKGNFPGRFSGRQFSNSRSEMNVSTLELGDSALYLCASSLSVAGGAGELFFGEGSRLTVL.

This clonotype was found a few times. DNA of the CDR3: TGTGCCAGCAGTGCACCGGGACAGCAAGAGACCCAGTACTTC. Its protein is CASSAPGQQETQYF. The chain combines TRBV2 with TRBJ2-5, with TRBD1 matching over 7 bases. The CDR3 has 14 amino acids. Losses at the gene ends were 4 bases for V and 2 bases for J; bases not matched to a gene: 4. Per germline, CDR1 SNHLY and CDR2 FYNNEI.